The next 5 T cell receptor beta chains were all read from a single sample in a study of blood T cell repertoires in COVID-19. Assay: immunoSEQ multiplex PCR; the TCRdb copy retains only in-frame clones and omits some. The sample has about 230,000 clones, approximately 88% seen once. Specimen: peripheral blood. Receptor source: a man aged 35 to 55 with acute or convalescent COVID-19.

The rearrangement links TRBV5-1 to TRBJ1-2, with D hard to call. There are 15 residues in the CDR3. V lost 4 bases and J 2 bases, leaving 15 bases between the germline ends. The germline V gene encodes CDR1 SGHRS and CDR2 YFSETQ. Here the CDR3 reads CASSPNSGANYGYTF. CDR3 DNA sequence: TGCGCCAGCAGCCCTAACTCCGGTGCCAACTATGGCTACACCTTC.

This rearrangement joins TRBV18 to TRBJ2-1, with D possibly TRBD2 on 6 matching bases. The length of the CDR3 is 15 residues. Germline assignment: CDR1 KGHSH and CDR2 LQKENI. Trimming shortened V by 0 bases and J by 8 bases, and 14 bases separated the two germline ends. CDR3 nucleotide sequence: TGTGCCAGCTCACCACCGGTCTCACTAGCCGATGAGCAGTTCTTC. It is translated as CASSPPVSLADEQFF.

The chain joins TRBV6-1 to TRBJ2-7; possibly TRBD2 for D (7 bases). V was pared by 4 bases and J by 3 bases, with 19 bases between. CDR1 and CDR2 from the germline V gene are MNHNS and SASEGT. CDR3 length equals 16 residues. The CDR3 DNA follows: TGTGCCAGCAGTGTAGAAGGGGGGGTATCGGGCTACGAGCAGTACTTC. It specifies CASSVEGGVSGYEQYF.

The V call is TRBV19, the J call TRBJ1-1, with 8 positions matching TRBD1. Trimming took 9 bases from V and 0 from J; bases not matched to a gene: 18. The CDR3 is 18 residues long. Germline CDR1 LNHDA, CDR2 SQIVND (reference sequence). For the CDR3, the DNA is TGTGCCAGCGCCCCGGTTGTAGGACAGGGCCTAATGAACACTGAAGCTTTCTTT. Residues: CASAPVVGQGLMNTEAFF.

The chain carries TRBV11-2 and TRBJ1-1; D gene ambiguous. Per germline, CDR1 SGHAT and CDR2 FQNNGV. The V end was cut by 0 bases, the J end by 4 bases, with 6 bases between. The CDR3 has 13 amino acids. The CDR3 protein is CASSLERSTEAFF. CDR3 coding DNA: TGTGCCAGCAGCTTAGAGCGGAGCACTGAAGCTTTCTTT.